These T cell receptor beta chains were read from a single sample in a study of cytomegalovirus exposure and HLA in healthy donors. TCRdb's copy holds only in-frame clones and misses some; the assay was immunoSEQ multiplex PCR. The table includes hundreds of thousands of clones, around 80% detected once. Sequenced: PBMCs. All receptors derive from a man aged 35 to 55 in good health and CMV-seronegative. Both conserved end residues are part of each CDR3. A D gene is named only where the DNA matches it firmly. Clone size is stated in some rows and not others, as once, few, many or a class when expanded.

cdr3_aa: CASSPGTGKQWAFF; cdr3_nt: TGTGCCAGCAGCCCCGGGACAGGGAAGCAGTGGGCTTTCTTT; clone_size: -; d_call: TRBD1; v_call: TRBV9; j_call: TRBJ1-1
cdr3_aa: CAISESGLTLNEKLFF; cdr3_nt: TGTGCCATCAGTGAGTCGGGGCTCACCCTTAATGAAAAACTGTTTTTT; clone_size: once; d_call: -; v_call: TRBV10-3; j_call: TRBJ1-4
cdr3_aa: CASGLPTGGSTDTQYF; cdr3_nt: TGTGCCAGCGGGTTGCCGACAGGGGGTAGCACAGATACGCAGTATTTT; clone_size: few; d_call: TRBD1; v_call: TRBV5-6; j_call: TRBJ2-3
cdr3_aa: CASSLVMRNTEAFF; cdr3_nt: TGTGCCAGCAGCTTAGTGATGAGGAACACTGAAGCTTTCTTT; clone_size: -; d_call: -; v_call: TRBV7-8; j_call: TRBJ1-1
cdr3_aa: CASGLVLAGLNTGELFF; cdr3_nt: TGTGCTAGTGGTTTGGTACTAGCGGGTCTCAACACCGGGGAGCTGTTTTTT; clone_size: -; d_call: TRBD2; v_call: TRBV12-5; j_call: TRBJ2-2
cdr3_aa: CASSPLEGRGTSGSYEQYF; cdr3_nt: TGTGCCAGCAGCCCACTCGAGGGTCGCGGGACTAGCGGATCCTACGAGCAGTACTTC; clone_size: -; d_call: -; v_call: TRBV21-1; j_call: TRBJ2-7
cdr3_aa: CSVGQTGIDTQYF; cdr3_nt: TGCAGCGTTGGGCAGACAGGGATCGATACGCAGTATTTT; clone_size: -; d_call: TRBD1; v_call: TRBV29-1; j_call: TRBJ2-3
cdr3_aa: CSVRASGGYTF; cdr3_nt: TGCAGCGTCCGGGCTTCGGGGGGCTACACCTTC; clone_size: -; d_call: -; v_call: TRBV29-1; j_call: TRBJ1-2
cdr3_aa: CASRTSGDNEQFF; cdr3_nt: TGCGCCAGCAGAACTAGCGGAGACAATGAGCAGTTCTTC; clone_size: -; d_call: TRBD2; v_call: TRBV5-1; j_call: TRBJ2-1
cdr3_aa: CASSRGQNSNQPQHF; cdr3_nt: TGTGCCAGCAGCCGTGGGCAGAATAGCAATCAGCCCCAGCATTTT; clone_size: -; d_call: -; v_call: TRBV7-8; j_call: TRBJ1-5
cdr3_aa: CASSWGEGLVYNEQFF; cdr3_nt: TGTGCCAGCAGCTGGGGGGAAGGACTCGTCTACAATGAGCAGTTCTTC; clone_size: -; d_call: -; v_call: TRBV5-4; j_call: TRBJ2-1
cdr3_aa: CASSSRPQGTDTQYF; cdr3_nt: TGTGCCAGCAGTTCCCGGCCCCAGGGCACAGATACGCAGTATTTT; clone_size: -; d_call: -; v_call: TRBV27; j_call: TRBJ2-3
cdr3_aa: CASSYSDRENSPLHF; cdr3_nt: TGTGCCAGCAGTTACTCGGACAGGGAGAATTCACCCCTCCACTTT; clone_size: -; d_call: TRBD1; v_call: TRBV6-5; j_call: TRBJ1-6
cdr3_aa: CASSQGRRQGGTEAFF; cdr3_nt: TGTGCCAGCAGCCAAGGACGAAGGCAGGGAGGGACTGAAGCTTTCTTT; clone_size: -; d_call: -; v_call: TRBV4-2; j_call: TRBJ1-1
cdr3_aa: CASSLLEANYGHTF; cdr3_nt: TGCGCCAGCAGCTTGTTGGAAGCTAACTATGGCCACACCTTC; clone_size: -; d_call: -; v_call: TRBV5-1; j_call: TRBJ1-2
cdr3_aa: CASSAPGQGIWDTQYF; cdr3_nt: TGTGCCAGCAGCGCTCCGGGACAGGGAATCTGGGATACGCAGTATTTT; clone_size: once; d_call: TRBD1; v_call: TRBV7-9; j_call: TRBJ2-3
cdr3_aa: CASSPRAGPFYGYTF; cdr3_nt: TGTGCCAGCTCACCACGGGCAGGGCCTTTCTATGGCTACACCTTC; clone_size: -; d_call: -; v_call: TRBV18; j_call: TRBJ1-2
cdr3_aa: CASSAGGVSGNTIYF; cdr3_nt: TGTGCCAGCAGCGCCGGGGGGGTCTCTGGAAACACCATATATTTT; clone_size: few; d_call: -; v_call: TRBV7-2; j_call: TRBJ1-3
cdr3_aa: CASSFYETQYF; cdr3_nt: TGTGCCAGCAGCTTCTACGAGACCCAGTACTTC; clone_size: -; d_call: -; v_call: TRBV7-2; j_call: TRBJ2-5
cdr3_aa: CASSLQGAKTQYF; cdr3_nt: TGTGCCAGCAGCCTACAGGGGGCCAAGACCCAATACTTC; clone_size: -; d_call: TRBD1; v_call: TRBV5-4; j_call: TRBJ2-5
cdr3_aa: CASSITSGAESEQFF; cdr3_nt: TGTGCCAGTAGTATAACTAGCGGAGCGGAGAGTGAGCAGTTCTTC; clone_size: -; d_call: TRBD2; v_call: TRBV19; j_call: TRBJ2-1
cdr3_aa: CASSPLDTVYEQYF; cdr3_nt: TGTGCCAGCAGCCCCCTCGACACTGTCTACGAGCAGTACTTC; clone_size: -; d_call: -; v_call: TRBV7-2; j_call: TRBJ2-7
cdr3_aa: CASSHPGQTYEQYF; cdr3_nt: TGCGCCAGCAGCCATCCGGGACAGACCTACGAGCAGTACTTC; clone_size: -; d_call: TRBD1; v_call: TRBV4-3; j_call: TRBJ2-7
cdr3_aa: CASSQSTGGRYNEQFF; cdr3_nt: TGCGCCAGCAGCCAGTCGACAGGGGGACGCTACAATGAGCAGTTCTTC; clone_size: -; d_call: TRBD1; v_call: TRBV4-1; j_call: TRBJ2-1
cdr3_aa: CASSLADGQGYTF; cdr3_nt: TGCGCCAGCAGCTTGGCCGATGGGCAAGGCTACACCTTC; clone_size: few; d_call: -; v_call: TRBV5-1; j_call: TRBJ1-2
cdr3_aa: CASSPRTPAGETQYF; cdr3_nt: TGTGCCAGCAGTCCCCGGACCCCCGCGGGAGAGACCCAGTACTTC; clone_size: -; d_call: -; v_call: TRBV6-5; j_call: TRBJ2-5
cdr3_aa: CASGLRHTQGDTQYF; cdr3_nt: TGTGCTAGTGGTTTAAGACATACCCAGGGGGATACGCAGTATTTT; clone_size: -; d_call: -; v_call: TRBV12-5; j_call: TRBJ2-3